A selection of T cell receptor beta chains follows, all from one sample in a study of beta chain features in type 1 diabetes. Clones were read by immunoSEQ multiplex PCR, and TCRdb kept only the in-frame ones, dropping some. This sample has hundreds of thousands of clones, with around 15% found just once. The sample taken for sequencing was naive CD4+ T cells from blood. The receptors were sampled from a man younger than 35 with type 1 diabetes. Each CDR3 is given with its conserved first and last residue. A D gene is named only where the DNA matches it firmly. Where a row states a size, it is once, few, many or the class of an expanded clone; other rows omit it.

v_call	j_call	d_call	clone_size	cdr3_nt	cdr3_aa
TRBV28	TRBJ2-1	NA	few	TGTGCCAGCAGTATGGACAAGTACAATGAGCAGTTCTTC	CASSMDKYNEQFF
TRBV30	TRBJ2-1	NA	few	TGTGCCTGGAGTTACAGGGAGGGTTGGAATGAGCAGTTCTTC	CAWSYREGWNEQFF
TRBV10-3	TRBJ1-6	NA	NA	TGTGCCATCAGTGGTAAAGTATTGGATTCACCCCTCCACTTT	CAISGKVLDSPLHF
TRBV29-1	TRBJ2-5	NA	NA	TGCAGCGTTGGGTTAGTTCAAGAGACCCAGTACTTC	CSVGLVQETQYF
TRBV28	TRBJ2-2	NA	few	TGTGCCAGCAAAGCGGTCACCGGGGAGCTGTTTTTT	CASKAVTGELFF
TRBV4-1	TRBJ2-1	NA	NA	TGCGCCAGCAGCCAACCCGGGCTAGCCGATTCGAATGAGCAGTTCTTC	CASSQPGLADSNEQFF
TRBV7-3	TRBJ1-1	TRBD1	NA	TGTGCCAGCAGCTTGGGCGACAGGGGGACCGCTTTCTTT	CASSLGDRGTAFF
TRBV5-1	TRBJ1-4	TRBD1	few	TGCGCCAGCAGCCTGGCCGCCGGGACAGGGGGTGAAAAACTGTTTTTT	CASSLAAGTGGEKLFF
TRBV5-1	TRBJ2-6	NA	NA	TGCGCCAGCAGCCTCCGGGACGGAGGATTCTCTGGGGCCAACGTCCTGACTTTC	CASSLRDGGFSGANVLTF
TRBV30	TRBJ2-5	TRBD2	NA	TGTGCCTGGAGTGAGCGGGGGGGGTCATACCAAGAGACCCAGTACTTC	CAWSERGGSYQETQYF
TRBV7-2	TRBJ1-5	TRBD1	NA	TGTGCCAGCAGTCCGGGACAGGGGCGATCAACCTATCAGCCCCAGCATTTT	CASSPGQGRSTYQPQHF
TRBV19	TRBJ2-7	NA	few	TGTGCCACTACCCCTCGGGGGACGGCGTCCTACGAGCAGTACTTC	CATTPRGTASYEQYF
TRBV30	TRBJ1-5	NA	few	TGTGCCTGGAGTACAGGGAATCAGCCCCAGCATTTT	CAWSTGNQPQHF
TRBV18	TRBJ1-1	TRBD1	few	TGTGCCAGCTCACCACAACAGGGGACAAACACTGAAGCTTTCTTT	CASSPQQGTNTEAFF
TRBV4-1	TRBJ2-3	TRBD2	NA	TGCGCCAGCAGCCCAGCCCATGGGACTAGTACAGATACGCAGTATTTT	CASSPAHGTSTDTQYF
TRBV29-1	TRBJ2-2	NA	few	TGCAGCGTGGCCCGGGATCCAGACAACACCGGGGAGCTGTTTTTT	CSVARDPDNTGELFF
TRBV4-1	TRBJ1-2	TRBD1	NA	TGCGCCAGCAGCCAAGACCCGGACAGGGGGTTGTATGGCTACACCTTC	CASSQDPDRGLYGYTF
TRBV5-1	TRBJ1-1	NA	few	TGCGCCAGCAAAGACAGGACCTGGTACACTGAAGCTTTCTTT	CASKDRTWYTEAFF
TRBV7-2	TRBJ1-4	TRBD1	few	TGTGCCAGCAGCAGGGACAGGGGTGGAGAAAAACTGTTTTTT	CASSRDRGGEKLFF
TRBV25-1	TRBJ2-1	NA	few	TGTGCCAGCAGTGAAAACGACCGGGACTTTCAGGAGCAGTTCTTC	CASSENDRDFQEQFF
TRBV7-2	TRBJ2-3	NA	NA	TGTGCCAGCAGCCCGTCACTAGCCGTGTCGGGAGATACGCAGTATTTT	CASSPSLAVSGDTQYF
TRBV6-1	TRBJ2-1	NA	few	TGTGCCAGCAGTAAGGTTGGGGACAATGAGCAGTTCTTC	CASSKVGDNEQFF
TRBV2	TRBJ2-5	NA	few	TGTGCCAGCAGTGCTCAGGCCCTTGGCCAAGAGACCCAGTACTTC	CASSAQALGQETQYF
TRBV7-2	TRBJ2-3	NA	few	TGTGCCAGCAGCCCAGGGACTGCCGGGGCAGATACGCAGTATTTT	CASSPGTAGADTQYF
TRBV19	TRBJ1-2	NA	NA	TGTGCCACCGGTGAGCCGAACTATGGCTACACCTTC	CATGEPNYGYTF
TRBV10-3	TRBJ1-1	NA	NA	TGTGCCATCAGTGGGTTGAACACTGAAGCTTTCTTT	CAISGLNTEAFF
TRBV30	TRBJ2-3	NA	NA	TGTGCCTGGAGTACCGGGGTCACAGATACGCAGTATTTT	CAWSTGVTDTQYF
TRBV27	TRBJ2-5	NA	few	TGTGCCAGCCAGGCCCTGGGAACGGAGACCCAGTACTTC	CASQALGTETQYF
TRBV9	TRBJ2-7	NA	NA	TGTGCCAGCAGCGCCGGGGACCGCCGGGCCTACGAGCAGTACTTC	CASSAGDRRAYEQYF
TRBV18	TRBJ2-6	NA	NA	TGTGCCAGCTCACCACGGGAGGCCAACGTCCTGACTTTC	CASSPREANVLTF
TRBV28	TRBJ2-2	NA	few	TGTGCCAGCAGCCTCGGACAGAACACCGGGGAGCTGTTTTTT	CASSLGQNTGELFF
TRBV7-2	TRBJ1-1	NA	few	TGTGCCAGCAGCTTAGACAGGGATTATGAAGCTTTCTTT	CASSLDRDYEAFF
TRBV7-9	TRBJ2-7	TRBD2	few	TGTGCCAGCAGCCAAGAAGCGGGAGGGCCCCTCGAGCAGTACTTC	CASSQEAGGPLEQYF
TRBV4-1	TRBJ1-2	NA	NA	TGCGCCAGCAGCCAAGACGAAGGGATGGACACCTATGGCTACACCTTC	CASSQDEGMDTYGYTF
TRBV30	TRBJ1-5	TRBD1	NA	TGTGCCTGGAGTTCGACAGGGTTTGATCAGCCCCAGCATTTT	CAWSSTGFDQPQHF
TRBV5-1	TRBJ2-3	TRBD1	few	TGCGCCAGCAGCCCGGGGGCAGGGGGCCCTAATACGCAGTATTTT	CASSPGAGGPNTQYF
TRBV7-9	TRBJ2-3	TRBD2	NA	TGTGCCAGCAGCCCGCGAGCGGGAGAGGGGGAAGATACGCAGTATTTT	CASSPRAGEGEDTQYF
TRBV6-1	TRBJ2-1	NA	NA	TGTTCCACAAAGAGAAATAATGAGCAGTTCTTC	CSTKRNNEQFF
TRBV5-6	TRBJ2-7	TRBD1	NA	TGTGCCAGCAGCCCGGGTCCGGGACAGGCTTCCTACGAGCAGTACTTC	CASSPGPGQASYEQYF
TRBV5-6	TRBJ2-5	NA	NA	TGTGCCAGCACCCTTTGGTCCGGGGGACCGTGGACCCAGTACTTC	CASTLWSGGPWTQYF
TRBV18	TRBJ1-1	TRBD1	few	TGTGCCAGCTCACGACAGGGAGACACTGAAGCTTTCTTT	CASSRQGDTEAFF
TRBV5-4	TRBJ2-5	NA	few	TGTGCCAGCAGCTTAAAAAATCAGGAGACCCAGTACTTC	CASSLKNQETQYF
TRBV7-7	TRBJ2-7	NA	NA	TGTGCTAGCAGCTTAAGGTCCGGGGACGAGCAGTACTTC	CASSLRSGDEQYF
TRBV2	TRBJ1-4	TRBD1	few	TGTGCCAGCAGTGAGGCCCAACAGACAGGGAAACTGTTTTTT	CASSEAQQTGKLFF
TRBV5-1	TRBJ2-2	NA	few	TGCGCCAGCGGGCTGGGGAAAGCCGGGGAGCTGTTTTTT	CASGLGKAGELFF
TRBV27	TRBJ1-2	NA	NA	TGTGCCAGCAGACGGGACACCGGGGAATATGGCTACACCTTC	CASRRDTGEYGYTF
TRBV15	TRBJ2-5	TRBD2	NA	TGTGCCACCAGCTCCCCCTCGGGACTAGCGGGGGGAGAGACCCAGTACTTC	CATSSPSGLAGGETQYF
TRBV5-1	TRBJ2-2	TRBD1	NA	TGCGCCAGCAGTCGGGGACAGTTCAACACCGGGGAGCTGTTTTTT	CASSRGQFNTGELFF
TRBV4-3	TRBJ1-2	NA	NA	TGCGCCAGCAGCCAAGGGAGGGTCTCAGCTAACTATGGCTACACCTTC	CASSQGRVSANYGYTF
TRBV5-1	TRBJ2-5	TRBD1	NA	TGCGCCAGCAGCGGACAGGGGGCGCAGGAGACCCAGTACTTC	CASSGQGAQETQYF
TRBV6-5	TRBJ1-1	NA	NA	TGTGCCAGCAGTTACCAAGTCAAGAGCACTGAAGCTTTCTTT	CASSYQVKSTEAFF
TRBV2	TRBJ2-7	TRBD2	NA	TGTGCCAGCAGGGCTAGCGGTAGCTCCTACGAGCAGTACTTC	CASRASGSSYEQYF
TRBV10-3	TRBJ2-2	NA	NA	TGTGCCATCAGTGAGTCGGGGGCGAGGAACACCGGGGAGCTGTTTTTT	CAISESGARNTGELFF
TRBV5-4	TRBJ1-1	NA	few	TGTGCCAGCAGTGCGGGGGCGGGGAACACTGAAGCTTTCTTT	CASSAGAGNTEAFF